This T cell receptor (beta chain) was recovered during a study of blood T cell repertoires in COVID-19. Overall study context: PBMCs, B-cell-depleted T cells, or T cells provided the cDNA or gDNA that made up the material.

As handled by the study authors: Cell counts per sample came from amplifying reference gene primers. Sequencing used immunoSEQ multiplex PCR; TCRdb keeps in-frame clones, though not all of them. The DNA was the basis for D and trimming; V, J and clone size are from that table. The sample lists some 87,000 clones; 60% to 85% were seen once. This receptor was obtained from a man in his forties or fifties who had recovered from COVID-19. The source material was peripheral blood.

As DNA, the CDR3 is TGTGCCACCAGCACGCCGACAGGGGGCCGCACTGAAGCTTTCTTT. Translated, it gives CATSTPTGGRTEAFF. This chain connects TRBV15 to TRBJ1-1; 10 positions match TRBD1. The V segment lost 4 bases and the J segment 4 bases; nucleotides outside the gene matches: 6. The CDR3 covers 15 residues. CDR1 is LNHNV, CDR2 YYDKDF, per germline (reference sequence).